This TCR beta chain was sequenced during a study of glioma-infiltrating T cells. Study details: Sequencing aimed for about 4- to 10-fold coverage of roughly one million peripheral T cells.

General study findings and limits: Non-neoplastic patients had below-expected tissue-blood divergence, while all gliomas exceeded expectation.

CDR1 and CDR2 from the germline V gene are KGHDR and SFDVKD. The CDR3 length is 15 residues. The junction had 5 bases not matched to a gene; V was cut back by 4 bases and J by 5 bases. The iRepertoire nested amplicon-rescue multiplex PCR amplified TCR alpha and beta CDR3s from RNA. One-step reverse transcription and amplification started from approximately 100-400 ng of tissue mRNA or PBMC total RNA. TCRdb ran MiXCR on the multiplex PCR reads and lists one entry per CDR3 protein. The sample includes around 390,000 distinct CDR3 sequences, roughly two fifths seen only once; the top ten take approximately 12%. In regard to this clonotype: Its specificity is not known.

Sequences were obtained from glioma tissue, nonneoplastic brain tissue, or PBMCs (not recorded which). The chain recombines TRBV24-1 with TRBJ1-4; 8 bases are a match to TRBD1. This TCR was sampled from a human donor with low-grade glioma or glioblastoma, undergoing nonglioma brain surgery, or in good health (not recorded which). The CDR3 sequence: CATSDSGTGNEKLFF. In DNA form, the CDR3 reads TGTGCCACCAGTGACTCCGGGACAGGAAATGAAAAACTGTTTTTT.